The 20 T cell receptor beta chains below come from one sample, sequenced in a study of tumor-infiltrating lymphocytes in primary liver carcinoma. The roughly 18-34 mg bulk tissue piece was not sorted before simultaneous RNA and DNA extraction. TCR beta cDNA was made from roughly 500 ng total RNA with a constant-region primer. Three nested multiplex PCR rounds, a slightly modified ARM-PCR, produced the libraries for TCR beta. TRBV1-TRBV30 forward primers paired with a C-beta reverse primer drove the first two PCR rounds, about 11 cycles each. In TCRdb, the multiplex PCR reads were re-called with MiXCR into one record per CDR3 protein. Of 80,000 or so distinct CDR3 sequences in the sample, over 70% were seen once. The sequencing input was liver tumor tissue from sampling region 4. The subset denotes: tumor region T4, right-lateral pole. The receptors come from a woman aged 55-69 years with primary liver carcinoma and hepatitis B virus infection.

Ten or more counts support this clonotype. This chain links TRBV5-5 with TRBJ2-2; 7 bases are shared with TRBD1. J gave up 5 bases and V 4 bases, and 8 bases lay outside the gene matches. The germline V gene encodes CDR1 SGHKS and CDR2 YYEKEE (reference sequence). The CDR3 contains 15 residues. CDR3 nucleotides: TGTGCCAGCAGCCCGTCGACAGGGTTTACCGGGGAGCTGTTTTTT. Its protein is CASSPSTGFTGELFF.

This clonotype has ten or more counts. A much larger clone sits a single nucleotide away, making a read error possible. The J gene is TRBJ2-7, the V gene TRBV4-2; either TRBD1 or TRBD2 may fit D (5 bases each). The CDR3 is 14 amino acids. CDR1 LGHNA and CDR2 YNFKEQ come from the germline V gene. The ends were cut back, 3 bases at V and 3 bases at J, with 12 bases in the middle. CDR3 nucleotide sequence: TGTGCCAGCAGCCAGGGACGGGGAGACTACGAGCAGTACTTC. This encodes CASSQGRGDYEQYF.

With respect to this clonotype: A junction end diverges from the germline sequence, so it may reflect a read error. The J gene is TRBJ2-3, the V gene TRBV6-1; the match to TRBD1 covers 9 bases. The CDR3 runs to 14 residues. Germline-derived CDR1 and CDR2 are MNHNS and SASEGT. The CDR3 is CVSRQGGDTDTLYF. In nucleotides, the CDR3 is TGTGTCAGCAGACAGGGGGGGGACACAGATACGCTGTATTTT.

This clonotype was recorded at least ten times. The J gene is TRBJ1-1, the V gene TRBV10-2; D is undetermined. Germline V gives CDR1 WSHSY, CDR2 SAAADI. With 5 bases removed from V and 4 bases from J, the gap between germline ends came to 5 bases. The CDR3 loop spans 11 amino acids. CDR3 nucleotide sequence: TGCGCCAGCAGTCGGGCCACTGAAGCTTTCTTT. Protein sequence: CASSRATEAFF.

The table lists this clonotype with many counts. The V and J genes are TRBV7-9 and TRBJ2-3, with D possibly TRBD2 on 6 matching bases. CDR1 SEHNR and CDR2 FQNEAQ come from the germline V gene (reference sequence). The CDR3 contains 15 residues. The germline V and J ends were trimmed by 3 bases and 2 bases, with 12 bases remaining between them. Written as DNA, the CDR3 is TGTGCCAGCAGCTTCCCGGGAGTAATCACAGATACGCAGTATTTT. Protein sequence: CASSFPGVITDTQYF.

Concerning this clonotype itself: Here the CDR3 omits its conserved ending phenylalanine or tryptophan, so a read error is the likely source. The chain uses TRBV29-1 and TRBJ2-1; 7 nucleotides align to TRBD2. The CDR3 is 16 amino acids. The germline V gene encodes CDR1 SQVTM and CDR2 ANQGSEA. The trim removed 0 bases at V and 0 bases at J, leaving 5 bases unmatched. This CDR3 is CSVEDRGGSSYNEQFL. CDR3 nucleotides: TGCAGCGTTGAAGATCGGGGCGGGAGCTCCTACAATGAGCAGTTCCTC.

This clonotype was picked up many times. This chain links TRBV12-3 or TRBV12-4 with TRBJ1-6; D not certain. This CDR3 is built from 14 residues. V shed 4 bases and J shed 7 bases, with 11 bases lying between them. The CDR3 sequence is CASSSRGQNSPLHF. The CDR3 nucleotides read TGTGCCAGCAGTTCACGTGGGCAGAATTCACCCCTCCACTTT.

This clonotype occurred many times. The chain couples TRBV6-1 to TRBJ2-7; 8 bases fit TRBD1. The germline V gene has CDR1 MNHNS and CDR2 SASEGT. This CDR3 is built from 15 residues. V trimming: 11 bases; J trimming: 5 bases; junction bases outside the gene matches: 17. CDR3 nucleotides: TGTGCCGGCGAACGAACAGGGGGTAGTATAGACGAGCAGTACTTC. Encoded protein: CAGERTGGSIDEQYF.

The table lists this clonotype with a few counts. A much larger clone differs from this one at a single base, so this may be a read error. The chain employs TRBV11-2 and TRBJ2-7; D not resolved. Germline CDR1 and CDR2: SGHAT and FQNNGV. This CDR3 comprises 11 residues. CDR3 nucleotide sequence: TGTACCAGCAGCTTATCCTACGAGCAGTACTTC. It codes for CTSSLSYEQYF.

This clonotype was counted many times. The chain carries TRBV7-9 and TRBJ1-1; D not resolved. Between the trimmed V and J ends, which lost 7 bases and 0 bases, there was a span of 9 bases. CDR3 length: 13 residues. Germline CDR1 and CDR2: SEHNR and FQNEAQ (reference sequence). The CDR3: CASKREMNTEAFF. CDR3 DNA sequence: TGTGCCAGCAAGAGGGAAATGAACACTGAAGCTTTCTTT.

This clonotype has just a few counts. The chain is built from TRBV6-1 and TRBJ2-2, with D perhaps TRBD2 (5 bases). The CDR3 contains 15 residues. CDR1 and CDR2 (germline): MNHNS, SASEGT. The V end was cut by 4 bases, the J end by 6 bases, with 15 bases between. As DNA, the CDR3 is TGTGCCAGCAGTGCCGGCCTAGCACGACCCGGGGAGCTGTTTTTT. This gives the protein CASSAGLARPGELFF.

This clonotype was detected many times. The chain is built from TRBV5-1 and TRBJ2-1, with TRBD2 matching 7 bases. From germline, CDR1 is SGHRS and CDR2 YFSETQ. After removal of 2 bases from V and 8 bases from J, the junction contained 10 bases not matched to a gene. This CDR3 is 15 amino acids long. CDR3 amino acids: CASSLGGRAGDEQFF. The CDR3 DNA reads as TGCGCCAGCAGCTTAGGAGGGAGGGCCGGGGATGAGCAGTTCTTC.

This clonotype was counted a few times. Possible read error: a much larger clone is one base away. Since no conserved phenylalanine or tryptophan closes the CDR3, a read error is the likely cause. This chain uses TRBV5-8 with TRBJ2-5; 14 bases fit TRBD2. The CDR3 consists of 16 residues. CDR1 is SGHTS and CDR2 is YDEGEE in the germline V gene. V gave up 4 bases and J gave up 5 bases; unmatched junction bases: 7. The CDR3 spells CASSTGTSGRLETQYL. Here the CDR3 DNA reads TGTGCCAGCAGCACAGGGACTAGCGGGAGACTGGAGACCCAGTACCTC.

The count of this clonotype is one. A clone one base away is much larger, so this may be a read error. V and J are TRBV5-1 and TRBJ2-4; the D gene could be TRBD1 or TRBD2 (6 bases each). In germline, CDR1 is SGHRS, CDR2 YFSETQ. This CDR3 contains 14 residues. The CDR3 region has the DNA TGCGCCAGCAGTTGGAAGGGGGGCGAGGACATTCACTACTTC. Translating gives CASSWKGGEDIHYF.

Regarding this clonotype: The germline gene is not matched at one end of the junction; a read error may be the cause. The chain couples TRBV11-3 to TRBJ2-1; TRBD1 or TRBD2 may be the D gene (6 bases each). This CDR3 is built from 17 residues. Per germline, CDR1 SGHNT and CDR2 YENEEA. The CDR3 DNA reads as TGTGCCAGCACCTCCCGGGGGCCGCGGACCATGGGCAATGAGCATTTCTTC. Protein sequence: CASTSRGPRTMGNEHFF.

This clonotype has a count of ten or more. The chain employs TRBV4-1 and TRBJ2-3; TRBD2 matches at 10 bases. Germline V lookup: CDR1 MGHRA, CDR2 YSYEKL. V lost 8 bases to trimming and J lost 4 bases; unmatched junction nucleotides: 9. This CDR3 comprises 15 residues. The CDR3 DNA sequence: TGCGCCAGCCGCAGCCCAGCGGGAGGGCCAGATACGCAGTATTTT. Translation gives CASRSPAGGPDTQYF.

On this clonotype itself: One end of the junction varies from germline; a read error may be responsible. V usage is TRBV6-5 and J usage is TRBJ2-1; perhaps TRBD1 as D (6 bases). Germline loops: CDR1 MNHEY, CDR2 SVGAGI. The CDR3 sequence is 16 residues long. The CDR3 coding sequence is TGTGTCAGCAGTGCGGCAGGGGTTTATTCCTACAATGGGCAGTTCTTC. Protein sequence: CVSSAAGVYSYNGQFF.

This sequence joins TRBV29-1 and TRBJ2-3; no clear D gene. The J call may not be correct, given that the DNA end is closer to TRBJ1-5. The CDR3 loop spans 17 amino acids. Per germline, CDR1 SQVTM and CDR2 ANQGSEA. The CDR3 reads CSVGQTPDGSLADTQHF. CDR3 DNA: TGCAGCGTTGGGCAAACCCCGGACGGGAGCCTTGCAGACACGCAGCATTTT.

This clonotype is deemed medium-sized (0.01 to 0.1%). The V gene is TRBV11-2, the J gene TRBJ2-2; unclear D gene. Trimming took 7 bases from V and 6 from J, leaving 9 bases between them. The germline V gene encodes CDR1 SGHAT and CDR2 FQNNGV. The CDR3 has 12 residues. Written as DNA, the CDR3 is TGTGCCAGCACCGACGTAGCCGGGGAGCTGTTTTTT. It specifies CASTDVAGELFF. The variable domain in full, with the rest retrieved from reference TRBV11-2 and TRBJ2-2, is EAGVAQSPRYKIIEKRQSVAFWCNPISGHATLYWYQQILGQGPKLLIQFQNNGVVDDSQLPKDRFSAERLKGVDSTLKIQPAKLEDSAVYLCASTDVAGELFFGEGSRLTVL.

Remarks on this clonotype: One end of the junction varies from germline; a read error may be responsible. In DNA, the CDR3 is TGTGCCGGCAGCCCCGAGGGGACTAGCAGAGATACGCAGTATTTT. It encodes CAGSPEGTSRDTQYF. The chain combines TRBV5-8 with TRBJ2-3; 9 bases line up with TRBD2. The CDR3 has 15 amino acids. Germline assignment: CDR1 SGHTS and CDR2 YDEGEE. The full variable domain, its missing parts supplied by reference TRBV5-8 and TRBJ2-3, is EAGVTQSPTHLIKTRGQQATLRCSPISGHTSVYWYQQALGLGLQFLLWYDEGEERNRGNFPPRFSGRQFPNYSSELNVNALELEDSALYLCAGSPEGTSRDTQYFGPGTRLTVL.